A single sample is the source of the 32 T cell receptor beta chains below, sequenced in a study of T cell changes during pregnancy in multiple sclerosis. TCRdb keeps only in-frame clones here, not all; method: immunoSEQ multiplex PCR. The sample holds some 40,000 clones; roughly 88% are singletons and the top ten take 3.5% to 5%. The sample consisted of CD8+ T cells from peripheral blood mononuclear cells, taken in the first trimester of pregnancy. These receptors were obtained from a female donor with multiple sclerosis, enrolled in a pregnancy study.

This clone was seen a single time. CDR3 sequence reads: CASSPRDRGGYGYTF. DNA of the CDR3: TGTGCCAGCAGCCCCCGGGACAGGGGCGGCTATGGCTACACCTTC. The J gene is TRBJ1-2, the V gene TRBV7-9; 10 nucleotides agree with TRBD1. The CDR3 is made up of 15 amino acids. Germline CDR1 and CDR2: SEHNR and FQNEAQ (reference sequence). Trimming took 5 bases from V and 4 from J; bases not matched to a gene: 7. The variable domain in full, with the rest retrieved from reference TRBV7-9 and TRBJ1-2, is DTGVSQNPRHKITKRGQNVTFRCDPISEHNRLYWYRQTLGQGPEFLTYFQNEAQLEKSRLLSDRFSAERPKGSFSTLEIQRTEQGDSAMYLCASSPRDRGGYGYTFGSGTRLTVV.

The CDR3 here is CASSPTSGVQETQYF. CDR3 sequence (DNA): TGTGCCAGCAGCCCCACTAGCGGGGTGCAAGAGACCCAGTACTTC. The rearrangement joins TRBV6-1 to TRBJ2-5; 10 nucleotides agree with TRBD2. Unmatched junction bases numbered 6, after V lost 6 bases and J lost 2 bases. Germline CDR1 is MNHNS and CDR2 is SASEGT. The CDR3 totals 15 residues.

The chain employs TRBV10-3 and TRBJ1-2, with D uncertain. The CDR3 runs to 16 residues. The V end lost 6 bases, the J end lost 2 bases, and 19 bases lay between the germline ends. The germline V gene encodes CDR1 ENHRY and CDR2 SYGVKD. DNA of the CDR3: TGTGCCATCAGGGCCCTAGTAGAGTCGAAAAACTATGGCTACACCTTC. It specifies CAIRALVESKNYGYTF.

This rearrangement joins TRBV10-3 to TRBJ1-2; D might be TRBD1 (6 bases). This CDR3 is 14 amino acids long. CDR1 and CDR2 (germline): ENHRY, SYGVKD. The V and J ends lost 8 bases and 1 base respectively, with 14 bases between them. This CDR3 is CAIGPGHFNYGYTF. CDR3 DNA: TGTGCCATCGGTCCGGGACACTTTAACTATGGCTACACCTTC.

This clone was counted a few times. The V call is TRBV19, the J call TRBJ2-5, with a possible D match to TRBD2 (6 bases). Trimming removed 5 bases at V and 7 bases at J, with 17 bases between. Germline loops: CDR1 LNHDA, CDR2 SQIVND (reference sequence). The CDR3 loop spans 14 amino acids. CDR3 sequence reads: CASSVGTGLGTQYF. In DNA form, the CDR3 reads TGTGCCAGTAGTGTCGGGACTGGGCTGGGGACCCAGTACTTC.

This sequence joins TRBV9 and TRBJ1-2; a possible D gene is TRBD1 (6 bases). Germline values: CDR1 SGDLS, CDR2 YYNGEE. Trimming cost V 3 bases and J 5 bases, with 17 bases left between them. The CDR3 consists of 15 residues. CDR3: CASSDGFKDSYGYTF. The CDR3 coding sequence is TGTGCCAGCAGCGATGGGTTCAAGGACAGTTATGGCTACACCTTC.

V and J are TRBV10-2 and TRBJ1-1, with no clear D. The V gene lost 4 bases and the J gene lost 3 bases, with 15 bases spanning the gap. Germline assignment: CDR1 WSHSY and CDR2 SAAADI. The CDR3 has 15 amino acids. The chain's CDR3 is CASSVMAGLDTEAFF. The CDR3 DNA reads TGCGCCAGCAGTGTAATGGCGGGGTTGGACACTGAAGCTTTCTTT.

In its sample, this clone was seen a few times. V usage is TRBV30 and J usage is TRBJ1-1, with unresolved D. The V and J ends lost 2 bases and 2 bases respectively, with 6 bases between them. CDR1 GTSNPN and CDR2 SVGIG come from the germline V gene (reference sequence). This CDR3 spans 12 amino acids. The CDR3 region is CAWSRANTEAFF. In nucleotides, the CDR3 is TGTGCCTGGAGTCGAGCAAACACTGAAGCTTTCTTT.

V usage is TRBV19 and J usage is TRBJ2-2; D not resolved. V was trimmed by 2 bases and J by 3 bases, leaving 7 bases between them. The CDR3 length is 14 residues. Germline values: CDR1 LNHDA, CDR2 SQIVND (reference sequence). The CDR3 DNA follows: TGTGCCAGTAGTATATGGCCGTACACCGGGGAGCTGTTTTTT. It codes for CASSIWPYTGELFF.

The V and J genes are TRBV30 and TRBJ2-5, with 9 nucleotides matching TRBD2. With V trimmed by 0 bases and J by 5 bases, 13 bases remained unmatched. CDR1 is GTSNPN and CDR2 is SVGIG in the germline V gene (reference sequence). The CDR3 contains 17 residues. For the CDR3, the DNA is TGTGCCTGGAGTGTAAGCCTCTGGGACAGCGGGGGGGAGACCCAGTACTTC. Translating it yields CAWSVSLWDSGGETQYF.

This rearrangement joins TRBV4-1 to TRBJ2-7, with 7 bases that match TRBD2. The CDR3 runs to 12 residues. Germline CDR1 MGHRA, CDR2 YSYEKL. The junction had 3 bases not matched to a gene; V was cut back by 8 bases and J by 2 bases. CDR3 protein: CASGSGAYEQYF. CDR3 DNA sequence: TGCGCCAGCGGAAGCGGGGCCTACGAGCAGTACTTC.

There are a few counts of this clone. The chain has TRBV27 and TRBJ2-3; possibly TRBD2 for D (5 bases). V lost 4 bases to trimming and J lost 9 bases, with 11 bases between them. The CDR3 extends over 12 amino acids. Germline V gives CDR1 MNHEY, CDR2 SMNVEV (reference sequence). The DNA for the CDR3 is TGTGCCAGCAGTTCGCTAGCAGGCACGCAGTATTTT. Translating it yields CASSSLAGTQYF.

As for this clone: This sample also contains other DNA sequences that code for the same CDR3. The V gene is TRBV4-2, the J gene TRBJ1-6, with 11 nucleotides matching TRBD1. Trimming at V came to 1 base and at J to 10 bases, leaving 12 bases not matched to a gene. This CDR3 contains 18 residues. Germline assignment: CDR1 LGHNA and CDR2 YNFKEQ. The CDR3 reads CASSQVPLGQGAGSPLHF. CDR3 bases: TGTGCCAGCAGCCAAGTCCCCCTCGGACAGGGGGCTGGGTCACCCCTCCACTTT.

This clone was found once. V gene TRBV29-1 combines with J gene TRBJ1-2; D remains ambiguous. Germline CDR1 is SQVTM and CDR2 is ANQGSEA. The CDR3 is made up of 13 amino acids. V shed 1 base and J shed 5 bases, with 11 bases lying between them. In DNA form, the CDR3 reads TGCAGCGTTGAAGTGGCTTCACCTTATGGCTACACCTTC. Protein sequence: CSVEVASPYGYTF.

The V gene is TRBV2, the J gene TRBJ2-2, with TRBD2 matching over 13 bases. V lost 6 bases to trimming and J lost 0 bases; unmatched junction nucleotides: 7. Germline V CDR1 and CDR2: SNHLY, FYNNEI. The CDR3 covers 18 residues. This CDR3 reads CASRELAGGPPNTGELFF. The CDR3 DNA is TGTGCCAGCAGGGAACTAGCGGGGGGGCCTCCGAACACCGGGGAGCTGTTTTTT.

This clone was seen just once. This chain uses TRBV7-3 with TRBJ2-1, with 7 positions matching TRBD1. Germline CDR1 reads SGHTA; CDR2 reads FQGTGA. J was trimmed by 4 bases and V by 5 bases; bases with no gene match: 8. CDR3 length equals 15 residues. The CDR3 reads CASSVLGQIYNEQFF. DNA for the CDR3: TGTGCCAGCAGCGTGCTGGGACAGATATACAATGAGCAGTTCTTC.

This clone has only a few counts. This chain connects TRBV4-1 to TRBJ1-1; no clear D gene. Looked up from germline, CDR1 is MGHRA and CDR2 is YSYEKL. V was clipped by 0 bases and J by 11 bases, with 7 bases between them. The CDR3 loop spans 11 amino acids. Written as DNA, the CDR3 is TGCGCCAGCAGCCAAGAGAGGTGGGCTTTCTTT. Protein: CASSQERWAFF.

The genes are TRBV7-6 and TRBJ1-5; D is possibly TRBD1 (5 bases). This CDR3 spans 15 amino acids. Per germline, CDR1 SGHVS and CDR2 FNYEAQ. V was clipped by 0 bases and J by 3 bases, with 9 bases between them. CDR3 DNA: TGTGCCAGCAGCTTAGCTGCAGGGTCCAATCAGCCCCAGCATTTT. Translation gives CASSLAAGSNQPQHF. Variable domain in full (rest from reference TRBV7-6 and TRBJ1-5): GAGVSQSPRYKVTKRGQDVALRCDPISGHVSLYWYRQALGQGPEFLTYFNYEAQQDKSGLPNDRFSAERPEGSISTLTIQRTEQRDSAMYRCASSLAAGSNQPQHFGDGTRLSIL.

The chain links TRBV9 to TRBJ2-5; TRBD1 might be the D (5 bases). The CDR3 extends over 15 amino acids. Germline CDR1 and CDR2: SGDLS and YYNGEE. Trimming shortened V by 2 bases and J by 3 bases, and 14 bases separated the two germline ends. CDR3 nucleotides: TGTGCCAGCAGCGTCGCGTCAGGGTGGGAAGAGACCCAGTACTTC. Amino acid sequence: CASSVASGWEETQYF. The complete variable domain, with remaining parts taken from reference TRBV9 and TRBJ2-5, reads DSGVTQTPKHLITATGQRVTLRCSPRSGDLSVYWYQQSLDQGLQFLIQYYNGEERAKGNILERFSAQQFPDLHSELNLSSLELGDSALYFCASSVASGWEETQYFGPGTRLLVL.

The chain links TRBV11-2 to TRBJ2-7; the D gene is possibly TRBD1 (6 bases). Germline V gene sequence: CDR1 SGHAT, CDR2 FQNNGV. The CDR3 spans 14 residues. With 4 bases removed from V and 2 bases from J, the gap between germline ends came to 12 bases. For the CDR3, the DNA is TGTGCCAGCAGCTCACAGGGTTCTCCCTACGAGCAGTACTTC. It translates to CASSSQGSPYEQYF. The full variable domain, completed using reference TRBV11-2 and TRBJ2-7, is EAGVAQSPRYKIIEKRQSVAFWCNPISGHATLYWYQQILGQGPKLLIQFQNNGVVDDSQLPKDRFSAERLKGVDSTLKIQPAKLEDSAVYLCASSSQGSPYEQYFGPGTRLTVT.

In nucleotides, the CDR3 is TGTGCCAGCAGCGTAGGACTGGGAGGTCAGCCCCAGCATTTT. It is translated as CASSVGLGGQPQHF. The V call is TRBV9, the J call TRBJ1-5; D remains ambiguous. The germline gives CDR1 SGDLS, CDR2 YYNGEE. V dropped 0 bases and J dropped 6 bases, with 10 bases sitting between them. The CDR3 length is 14 residues.

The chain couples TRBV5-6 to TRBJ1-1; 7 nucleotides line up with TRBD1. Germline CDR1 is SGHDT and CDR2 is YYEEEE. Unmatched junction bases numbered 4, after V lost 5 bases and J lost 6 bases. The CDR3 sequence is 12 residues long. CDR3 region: CASRATGPEAFF. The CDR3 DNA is TGTGCCAGCAGGGCGACAGGGCCTGAAGCTTTCTTT.

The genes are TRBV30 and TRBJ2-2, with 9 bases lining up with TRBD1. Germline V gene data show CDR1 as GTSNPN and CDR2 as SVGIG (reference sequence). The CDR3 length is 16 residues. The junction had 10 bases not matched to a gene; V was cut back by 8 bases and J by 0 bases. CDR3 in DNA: TGTGCCCGTCGTAACAGGGGGCTCTCGAACACCGGGGAGCTGTTTTTT. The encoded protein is CARRNRGLSNTGELFF.

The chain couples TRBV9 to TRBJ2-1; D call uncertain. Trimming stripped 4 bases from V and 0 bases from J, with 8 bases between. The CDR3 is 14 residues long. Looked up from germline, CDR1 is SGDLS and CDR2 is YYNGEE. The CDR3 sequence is CASSLLSSYNEQFF. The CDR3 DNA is TGTGCCAGCAGCCTTCTCAGCTCCTACAATGAGCAGTTCTTC. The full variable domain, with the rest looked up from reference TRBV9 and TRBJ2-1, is DSGVTQTPKHLITATGQRVTLRCSPRSGDLSVYWYQQSLDQGLQFLIQYYNGEERAKGNILERFSAQQFPDLHSELNLSSLELGDSALYFCASSLLSSYNEQFFGPGTRLTVL.

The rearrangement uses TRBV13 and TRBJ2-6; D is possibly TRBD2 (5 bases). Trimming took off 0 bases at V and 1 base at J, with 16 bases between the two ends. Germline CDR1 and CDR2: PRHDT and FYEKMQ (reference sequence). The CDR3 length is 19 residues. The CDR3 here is CASSLGGGGTASGANVLTF. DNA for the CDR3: TGTGCCAGCAGCTTAGGGGGTGGAGGAACGGCTTCTGGGGCCAACGTCCTGACTTTC. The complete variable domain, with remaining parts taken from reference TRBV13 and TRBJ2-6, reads AAGVIQSPRHLIKEKRETATLKCYPIPRHDTVYWYQQGPGQDPQFLISFYEKMQSDKGSIPDRFSAQQFSDYHSELNMSSLELGDSALYFCASSLGGGGTASGANVLTFGAGSRLTVL.

The CDR3 loop reads CASYPSWGGSEAFF. CDR3 DNA: TGTGCCAGCTACCCCTCGTGGGGGGGAAGTGAAGCTTTCTTT. The J gene is TRBJ1-1, the V gene TRBV6-5; possibly TRBD1 for D (5 bases). CDR1 MNHEY and CDR2 SVGAGI come from the germline V gene. The CDR3 contains 14 residues. Trimming took 8 bases from V and 7 from J, leaving 20 bases between them.

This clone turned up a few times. The CDR3 sequence is CASSELAGTDTQYF. DNA of the CDR3: TGTGCCAGCAGTGAACTAGCGGGGACAGATACGCAGTATTTT. The rearrangement joins TRBV6-4 to TRBJ2-3; 10 bases are a match to TRBD2. Germline values: CDR1 MRHNA, CDR2 SNTAGT. V was pared by 3 bases and J by 3 bases, with 0 bases of the junction left unmatched. This CDR3 comprises 14 residues.

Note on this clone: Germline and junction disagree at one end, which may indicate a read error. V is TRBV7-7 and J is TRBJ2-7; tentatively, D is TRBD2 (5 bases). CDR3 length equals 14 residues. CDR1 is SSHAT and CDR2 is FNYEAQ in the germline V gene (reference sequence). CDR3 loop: CASSPGGRPYEQYF. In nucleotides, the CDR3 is TGTGCTAGCAGCCCCGGCGGGCGACCCTACGAGCAGTACTTC.

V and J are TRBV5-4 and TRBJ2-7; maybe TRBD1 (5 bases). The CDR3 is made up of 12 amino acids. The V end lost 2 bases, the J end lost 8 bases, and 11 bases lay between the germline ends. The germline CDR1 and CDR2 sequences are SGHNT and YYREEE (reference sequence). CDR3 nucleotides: TGTGCCAGCAGCTTCCCAGGGCTAAAGCAGTACTTC. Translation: CASSFPGLKQYF.

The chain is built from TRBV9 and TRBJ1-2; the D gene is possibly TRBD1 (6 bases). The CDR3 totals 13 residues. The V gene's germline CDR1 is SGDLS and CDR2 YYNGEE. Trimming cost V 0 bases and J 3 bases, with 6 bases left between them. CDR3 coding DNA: TGTGCCAGCAGCGTAGCAGGGGACTATGGCTACACCTTC. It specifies CASSVAGDYGYTF.

CDR3 region: CASSVGQGLSYEQYF. The CDR3 bases are TGTGCCAGCAGCGTAGGACAGGGGCTATCCTACGAGCAGTACTTC. This rearrangement joins TRBV9 to TRBJ2-7, with 8 bases matching TRBD1. The CDR3 is 15 amino acids. The germline V gene encodes CDR1 SGDLS and CDR2 YYNGEE. V was clipped by 0 bases and J by 1 base; unmatched bases: 3.

The CDR3 reads CASSPTGINQPQHF. The CDR3 DNA sequence: TGTGCCAGCAGCCCGACAGGGATCAATCAGCCCCAGCATTTT. The chain employs TRBV6-5 and TRBJ1-5, with 7 positions matching TRBD1. Trimming removed 6 bases from V and 3 bases from J; junction bases left unmatched: 5. CDR1 is MNHEY and CDR2 is SVGAGI in the germline V gene. This CDR3 spans 14 amino acids.